This TCR beta chain was captured in a study of cytotoxic CD8 clonotypes in ibrutinib-treated CLL. The intended depth for sequencing was 1 in 200,000 to 1 in 1 million T cells. Profiling relied on immunoSEQ multiplex PCR, and the TCRdb table lists in-frame clones only, not all of them. The data contain approximately 330,000 clones, almost 80% of them seen just once; the ten biggest clones take up about 6.7%. This clone was seen a few times. V was clipped by 0 bases and J by 5 bases, with 6 bases between them. The CDR3 loop spans 13 amino acids. The germline CDR1 and CDR2 sequences are LGHNA and YSLEER.

The material was PBMCs, obtained before ibrutinib treatment. This TCR was recovered from a human donor with chronic lymphocytic leukemia. The chain is built from TRBV4-3 and TRBJ2-3; D remains ambiguous. The CDR3 region has the DNA TGCGCCAGCAGCCAAGATCGAGGAGATACGCAGTATTTT. This codes for CASSQDRGDTQYF.